This TCR beta chain was identified in a study of blood T cell repertoires in COVID-19. The wider study: Whether acute or convalescent, the COVID-19 samples came from the United States, Italy and Spain. From T cells, B-cell-depleted T cells, or PBMCs came the material, which was cDNA or gDNA.

The J segment lost 4 bases and the V segment lost 0 bases, leaving 2 bases of the junction unmatched. This CDR3 has 14 residues. CDR1 and CDR2 from the germline V gene are LGHNA and YNFKEQ. TCRdb keeps only in-frame clones here, not all; method: immunoSEQ multiplex PCR. The top ten clones hold 27% of a sample with about 230,000 clones, around 80% of them seen once. The chain employs TRBV4-2 and TRBJ1-1; 7 nucleotides match TRBD1. The sample consisted of peripheral blood. The sequence was collected from a man aged 35-49 years with acute or convalescent COVID-19. The CDR3 sequence: CASSQDRGITEAFF. The CDR3 DNA is TGTGCCAGCAGCCAAGACAGGGGGATCACTGAAGCTTTCTTT.